A single sample is the source of the 10 T cell receptor beta chains below, sequenced in a study of cytomegalovirus exposure and HLA in healthy donors. The PCR employed 60 Vbeta primers together with 13 Jbeta primers. Measured with immunoSEQ multiplex PCR; TCRdb has only the in-frame clones, and not every one. The sample consists of about 140,000 clones, around 80% of them appearing once. The sample was PBMCs. The origin of the receptors is a male donor in good health and CMV-seronegative.

The V gene is TRBV13, the J gene TRBJ1-1, with 9 bases aligning to TRBD1. The CDR3 is 12 amino acids. CDR1 is PRHDT, CDR2 FYEKMQ, per germline (reference sequence). With 5 bases clipped from V and 8 bases from J, the junction kept 3 bases outside the gene matches. In nucleotides, the CDR3 is TGTGCCAGCAGCCCCGGACAGGGGGAAGCTTTCTTT. As protein: CASSPGQGEAFF.

The J gene is TRBJ1-2, the V gene TRBV4-1, with TRBD1 identical over 11 bases. The trim removed 3 bases at V and 5 bases at J, leaving 5 bases unmatched. Germline-derived CDR1 and CDR2 are MGHRA and YSYEKL. This CDR3 is built from 15 residues. CDR3 DNA: TGCGCCAGCAGCCAGGGACAGGGGGACGGGTATGGCTACACCTTC. Translation: CASSQGQGDGYGYTF.

This clone was detected once. Other DNA sequences from this sample encode an identical CDR3 as well. The chain combines TRBV7-2 with TRBJ2-7; D remains unclear. In germline, CDR1 is SGHTA, CDR2 FQGNSA. Deletions cut 3 bases from V and 3 bases from J, with 3 bases between. CDR3 size: 11 residues. The CDR3 nucleotides are TGTGCCAGCAGCTTGTACTACGAGCAGTACTTC. Its translation is CASSLYYEQYF.

The rearrangement uses TRBV5-1 and TRBJ2-3; TRBD2 agrees at 16 bases. From germline, CDR1 is SGHRS and CDR2 YFSETQ. The ends lost 4 bases at V and 4 bases at J; junction bases unmatched: 9. The CDR3 is 18 residues long. CDR3 amino acids: CASSPQGLAGGRADTQYF. In DNA form, the CDR3 reads TGCGCCAGCAGCCCTCAGGGACTAGCGGGGGGGCGGGCAGATACGCAGTATTTT.

This clone occurred once. This chain links TRBV6-6 with TRBJ1-2; D gene unclear. Trimming took off 6 bases at V and 3 bases at J, with 5 bases between the two ends. The CDR3 loop spans 11 amino acids. Per germline, CDR1 MNHNY and CDR2 SVGAGI (reference sequence). The CDR3 is CASSPDYGYTF. CDR3 nucleotide sequence: TGTGCCAGCAGCCCGGACTATGGCTACACCTTC.

This clone showed up just a few times. This rearrangement joins TRBV28 to TRBJ2-7; D is possibly TRBD1 (5 bases). The CDR3 sequence is 15 residues long. The ends were cut back, 3 bases at V and 7 bases at J, with 19 bases in the middle. Germline V gives CDR1 MDHEN, CDR2 SYDVKM. Here the CDR3 reads CASSLGPPGNAEQYF. CDR3 nucleotide sequence: TGTGCCAGCAGTTTGGGGCCCCCAGGGAATGCGGAGCAGTACTTC.

The CDR3 DNA follows: TGTGCCAGCAGTCAGGCATCGCAGGGGGCACATACGCAGTATTTT. Its protein is CASSQASQGAHTQYF. J is TRBJ2-3 and V is TRBV28; TRBD1 aligns across 8 bases. The CDR3 extends over 15 amino acids. V was pared by 5 bases and J by 7 bases, with 11 bases of the junction left unmatched. Germline V CDR1 and CDR2: MDHEN, SYDVKM.

The rearrangement joins TRBV6-5 to TRBJ2-7, with unresolved D. Germline lookup yields CDR1 MNHEY and CDR2 SVGAGI. V was clipped by 0 bases and J by 0 bases, with 9 bases between them. CDR3 length: 15 amino acids. CDR3: CASSYSRQSSYEQYF. Written as DNA, the CDR3 is TGTGCCAGCAGTTACTCGCGGCAGAGCTCCTACGAGCAGTACTTC.

This clone was seen a few times. The CDR3 DNA reads TGTGCCAGCAGCCAAGTACTTAAAACGAACACCGGGGAGCTGTTTTTT. Its protein product is CASSQVLKTNTGELFF. This chain uses TRBV4-2 with TRBJ2-2; D is undetermined. CDR3 size: 16 residues. Germline lookup yields CDR1 LGHNA and CDR2 YNFKEQ. With 1 base removed from V and 0 bases from J, the gap between germline ends came to 9 bases.

This clone occurred once. The CDR3 DNA sequence: TGTGCCAGCAGCGTAGCAGAGGAGGAAATGGGCGCTTTCTTT. Amino acid sequence: CASSVAEEEMGAFF. The chain employs TRBV9 and TRBJ1-1; D is unclear. Between the trimmed V and J ends, which lost 0 bases and 11 bases, there was a span of 17 bases. The CDR3 is 14 residues long. CDR1 and CDR2 (germline): SGDLS, YYNGEE.